A single sample is the source of the 30 T cell receptor beta chains below, sequenced in a study of neurological immune-mediated disorders (dated by TCRdb to the late 2010s). Receptor amplification or capture employed 5' RACE. TCRdb records Illumina HiSeq 2500 as the sequencer. TCRdb ran its own pipeline on the public reads, namely fastp trimming at Q25 and MiXCR clone calling, and kept in-frame beta chains. Every entry covers one CDR3 protein and lists the most common genes and DNA from its rows. The sample table contains about 95,000 distinct CDR3 sequences; only one count was recorded for roughly 4% of them. The ten largest account for around 5.5% of the sample. Specimen: PBMCs. These receptors were obtained from a woman younger than 30 with multiple sclerosis.

This clonotype was observed many times. The V gene is TRBV5-1, the J gene TRBJ2-1; perhaps TRBD1 as D (5 bases). V dropped 7 bases and J dropped 2 bases, with 10 bases sitting between them. Looked up from germline, CDR1 is SGHRS and CDR2 is YFSETQ. This CDR3 has 13 residues. The CDR3 DNA sequence: TGCGCCAGCCAGACAGAGGCCTACAATGAGCAGTTCTTC. This encodes CASQTEAYNEQFF.

This clonotype was found many times. The CDR3 region is CASSLGGPSANYGYTF. Written as DNA, the CDR3 is TGCGCCAGCAGCTTAGGGGGGCCGTCAGCTAACTATGGCTACACCTTC. The chain combines TRBV5-1 with TRBJ1-2; possible D gene TRBD1, 6 bases. Germline CDR1 SGHRS, CDR2 YFSETQ. Trimming took off 2 bases at V and 0 bases at J, with 14 bases between the two ends. The CDR3 runs 16 residues.

This clonotype was observed many times. The V call is TRBV20-1, the J call TRBJ1-3; no definite D call. Trimming cost V 3 bases and J 3 bases, with 15 bases left between them. The CDR3 is 15 amino acids. CDR1 DFQATT and CDR2 SNEGSKA come from the germline V gene (reference sequence). The CDR3 sequence: CSARTLGGLGNTIYF. The CDR3 bases are TGCAGTGCTAGGACCCTAGGTGGTCTTGGAAACACCATATATTTT.

This clonotype was observed many times. This chain uses TRBV3-1 with TRBJ1-3, with D maybe TRBD1 (6 bases). The CDR3 sequence is 15 residues long. V gave up 4 bases and J gave up 4 bases, with 14 bases separating them. Germline CDR1 reads LGHDT; CDR2 reads YNNKEL (reference sequence). CDR3 sequence: CASSPWTVAGNTIYF. The CDR3 bases are TGTGCCAGCAGCCCTTGGACAGTCGCAGGAAACACCATATATTTT.

This clonotype was recorded at least ten times. The V call is TRBV10-3, the J call TRBJ2-2; D remains unclear. Germline assignment: CDR1 ENHRY and CDR2 SYGVKD. V gave up 10 bases and J gave up 0 bases, with 18 bases separating them. The CDR3 is 16 residues long. The CDR3: CATALVPPANTGELFF. DNA of the CDR3: TGTGCCACAGCACTCGTCCCCCCGGCGAACACCGGGGAGCTGTTTTTT.

In this sample, this clonotype turned up many times. This chain links TRBV15 with TRBJ2-1; D perhaps matches TRBD1 (6 bases). V was trimmed by 4 bases and J by 2 bases, leaving 9 bases between them. Per germline, CDR1 LNHNV and CDR2 YYDKDF (reference sequence). The CDR3 runs 14 residues. CDR3 sequence: CATSKKGAYNEQFF. In DNA form, the CDR3 reads TGTGCCACCAGCAAAAAGGGGGCCTACAATGAGCAGTTCTTC.

This clonotype was counted at least ten times. The chain couples TRBV25-1 to TRBJ2-7; D may be TRBD1 (6 bases). The CDR3 runs to 13 residues. Germline V gives CDR1 MGHDK, CDR2 SYGVNS. Trimming took 6 bases from V and 0 from J, leaving 9 bases between them. As DNA, the CDR3 is TGTGCCAGCAGCCGGGACAACTCCTACGAGCAGTACTTC. This encodes CASSRDNSYEQYF.

This clonotype was observed at least ten times. The gene calls are TRBV14 and TRBJ2-5; no reliable D call. The CDR3 covers 13 residues. The germline gives CDR1 SGHDN, CDR2 FVKESK. The V gene lost 1 base and the J gene lost 9 bases, with 12 bases spanning the gap. This chain's CDR3 is CASSQAWTKPQYF. As DNA, the CDR3 is TGTGCCAGCAGCCAAGCTTGGACCAAGCCCCAGTACTTC.

The chain employs TRBV27 and TRBJ1-1, with D possibly matching TRBD1 (6 bases). The germline CDR1 and CDR2 sequences are MNHEY and SMNVEV (reference sequence). There are 13 residues in the CDR3. Deletions cut 4 bases from V and 3 bases from J, with 9 bases between. The CDR3 nucleotides read TGTGCCAGCAGTTCAGGACAGTACACTGAAGCTTTCTTT. Amino acid sequence: CASSSGQYTEAFF.

Ten or more counts support this clonotype. V usage is TRBV6-5 and J usage is TRBJ2-7, with D possibly being TRBD1 (6 bases). Germline CDR1 and CDR2: MNHEY and SVGAGI. The length of the CDR3 is 14 residues. The germline V and J ends were trimmed by 5 bases and 4 bases, with 15 bases remaining between them. The CDR3 DNA sequence: TGTGCCAGCAGTCAATTCAGGGGAGCATACGAGCAGTACTTC. Its translation: CASSQFRGAYEQYF.

This clonotype was detected ten times or more. This sequence joins TRBV20-1 and TRBJ1-5; D is unresolved. Germline V gene lookup returns CDR1 DFQATT and CDR2 SNEGSKA (reference sequence). V gave up 0 bases and J gave up 0 bases, with 18 bases separating them. The CDR3 is made up of 18 amino acids. The CDR3 DNA reads TGCAGTGCTAGAGACATAACAGCGGGCACATATAGCAATCAGCCCCAGCATTTT. Translating it yields CSARDITAGTYSNQPQHF.

This clonotype occurred many times. V and J are TRBV20-1 and TRBJ2-7; TRBD1 or TRBD2 may be the D gene (5 bases each). Looked up from germline, CDR1 is DFQATT and CDR2 is SNEGSKA (reference sequence). V was cut by 5 bases and J by 6 bases, with 11 bases left in between. The CDR3 loop spans 11 amino acids. CDR3 in DNA: TGCAGTGCTCCTCAGGGAGCCGAGCAGTACTTC. It codes for CSAPQGAEQYF.

At least ten counts were recorded for this clonotype. The genes are TRBV28 and TRBJ2-5; 9 nucleotides line up with TRBD2. Germline trimming cut 4 bases from V and 4 bases from J; bases unmatched to any gene: 4. Germline CDR1 MDHEN, CDR2 SYDVKM. The length of the CDR3 is 14 residues. CDR3 amino acids: CASSWREGGETQYF. DNA of the CDR3: TGTGCCAGCAGTTGGCGGGAGGGAGGAGAGACCCAGTACTTC.

This clonotype was seen more than once but under ten times. This rearrangement joins TRBV14 to TRBJ2-7; no clear D. V shed 0 bases and J shed 1 base, with 7 bases lying between them. Germline V gene data show CDR1 as SGHDN and CDR2 as FVKESK. This CDR3 contains 14 residues. CDR3 in amino acids: CASSQDRYSYEQYF. The CDR3 DNA is TGTGCCAGCAGCCAAGATAGGTATTCCTACGAGCAGTACTTC.

In this sample, this clonotype turned up many times. V is TRBV29-1 and J is TRBJ1-3; D call uncertain. Trimming stripped 3 bases from V and 0 bases from J, with 6 bases between. This CDR3 is 13 amino acids long. CDR1 is SQVTM and CDR2 is ANQGSEA in the germline V gene. The CDR3, as DNA: TGCAGCGTTGACGGGAACTCTGGAAACACCATATATTTT. Amino acids: CSVDGNSGNTIYF.

In its sample, this clonotype was seen many times. The rearrangement joins TRBV5-1 to TRBJ1-1, with D possibly TRBD1 on 6 matching bases. The germline V gene has CDR1 SGHRS and CDR2 YFSETQ. The V and J ends lost 0 bases and 6 bases respectively, with 9 bases between them. The CDR3 extends over 13 amino acids. The CDR3 DNA sequence: TGCGCCAGCAGCTTGGTGGGGGCGGCTGAAGCTTTCTTT. Its translation is CASSLVGAAEAFF.

This clonotype was detected many times. The chain links TRBV20-1 to TRBJ2-7; TRBD2 matches at 7 bases. CDR1 and CDR2 from the germline V gene are DFQATT and SNEGSKA (reference sequence). V gave up 0 bases and J gave up 7 bases; unmatched junction bases: 9. This CDR3 spans 14 amino acids. CDR3 loop: CSARDWEGLGEQYF. DNA for the CDR3: TGCAGTGCTAGAGATTGGGAGGGGCTGGGGGAGCAGTACTTC.

The CDR3 sequence is CASSLGGQGRTEAFF. In DNA form, the CDR3 reads TGCGCCAGCAGCTTGGGGGGACAGGGCCGAACTGAAGCTTTCTTT. This chain links TRBV5-1 with TRBJ1-1, with TRBD1 matching 9 bases. Per germline, CDR1 SGHRS and CDR2 YFSETQ. V lost 0 bases and J lost 5; bases outside the gene matches: 5. The length of the CDR3 is 15 residues.

The sample holds many counts of this clonotype. The genes are TRBV6-2 or TRBV6-3 and TRBJ2-5, with 8 bases matching TRBD1. The CDR3 consists of 14 residues. Germline lookup yields CDR1 MNHEY and CDR2 SVGEGT. With V trimmed by 5 bases and J by 4 bases, 6 bases remained unmatched. In DNA, the CDR3 is TGTGCCAGCAGTCTGACAGGGGCGAGAGAGACCCAGTACTTC. Residues: CASSLTGARETQYF.

This clonotype has at least ten counts. The J gene is TRBJ2-7, the V gene TRBV24-1; D possibly corresponds to TRBD1 (6 bases). CDR1 KGHDR and CDR2 SFDVKD come from the germline V gene. The CDR3 has 16 amino acids. The V end lost 3 bases, the J end lost 0 bases, and 14 bases lay between the germline ends. DNA for the CDR3: TGTGCCACCAGTGATAAATACAGGGTCGGCTCCTACGAGCAGTACTTC. This encodes CATSDKYRVGSYEQYF.

This clonotype has ten or more counts. The CDR3: CSAARTENSYEQYF. In DNA, the CDR3 is TGCAGTGCGGCCCGGACGGAAAACTCCTACGAGCAGTACTTC. This chain links TRBV20-1 with TRBJ2-7; D uncertain. The length of the CDR3 is 14 residues. V lost 6 bases and J 0 bases, leaving 15 bases between the germline ends. The germline CDR1 and CDR2 sequences are DFQATT and SNEGSKA (reference sequence).

This clonotype was recorded at least ten times. The V gene is TRBV30, the J gene TRBJ1-4, with 7 bases lining up with TRBD1. Germline CDR1 GTSNPN, CDR2 SVGIG (reference sequence). There are 17 residues in the CDR3. The J segment lost 0 bases and the V segment lost 3 bases, leaving 10 bases of the junction unmatched. CDR3 sequence: CAWSTAGGFATNEKLFF. CDR3 in DNA: TGTGCCTGGAGCACGGCAGGGGGGTTTGCAACTAATGAAAAACTGTTTTTT.

A few counts support this clonotype. The J gene is TRBJ2-7, the V gene TRBV3-1; TRBD2 aligns across 9 bases. This CDR3 spans 15 amino acids. Germline V gene lookup returns CDR1 LGHDT and CDR2 YNNKEL (reference sequence). J lost 3 bases, V lost 3 bases, and 6 bases had no gene match. CDR3 nucleotide sequence: TGTGCCAGCAGCCAGGTGGGGACTAGCCTCTACGAGCAGTACTTC. As protein: CASSQVGTSLYEQYF.

This clonotype was observed at least ten times. V gene TRBV11-2 combines with J gene TRBJ2-7; D is perhaps TRBD1 or TRBD2 (5 bases each). CDR3 length: 15 residues. Germline V gene data show CDR1 as SGHAT and CDR2 as FQNNGV. V shed 5 bases and J shed 3 bases, with 17 bases lying between them. The CDR3 region is CASSSRDGAIYEQYF. The DNA of the CDR3 is TGTGCCAGCAGCAGCCGGGACGGAGCCATCTACGAGCAGTACTTC.

This clonotype has a count of ten or more. The chain couples TRBV11-2 to TRBJ2-7; D might be TRBD1 (6 bases). CDR1 and CDR2 (germline): SGHAT, FQNNGV. The CDR3 totals 13 residues. Trimming took off 6 bases at V and 2 bases at J, with 11 bases between the two ends. In DNA form, the CDR3 reads TGTGCCAGCAGTTGGGACATCCCCTACGAGCAGTACTTC. Amino acid sequence: CASSWDIPYEQYF.

This clonotype has ten or more counts. V gene TRBV6-5 combines with J gene TRBJ2-1; 9 bases align to TRBD2. This CDR3 comprises 16 residues. J gave up 7 bases and V 0 bases, and 7 bases lay outside the gene matches. Germline V gene lookup returns CDR1 MNHEY and CDR2 SVGAGI. Here the CDR3 DNA reads TGTGCCAGCAGTTACTCCGGCGGGGGGGCCTTTAATGAGCAGTTCTTC. It encodes CASSYSGGGAFNEQFF.

This clonotype appeared many times. This chain links TRBV20-1 with TRBJ2-1; D possibly corresponds to TRBD1 (6 bases). CDR3 length: 16 residues. V was clipped by 3 bases and J by 11 bases, with 26 bases between them. Germline V gene data show CDR1 as DFQATT and CDR2 as SNEGSKA (reference sequence). The CDR3 DNA reads TGCAGTGCTAGCGACGACAGTGGGACAAGAGGGGTGAAGCAGTTCTTC. The encoded protein is CSASDDSGTRGVKQFF.

This clonotype was observed many times. The genes are TRBV15 and TRBJ1-2, with D uncertain. Germline CDR1 LNHNV, CDR2 YYDKDF (reference sequence). V dropped 1 base and J dropped 4 bases, with 13 bases sitting between them. This CDR3 is 15 amino acids long. The CDR3 is CATSRGSGQIYGYTF. Written as DNA, the CDR3 is TGTGCCACCAGCAGAGGGAGTGGGCAGATCTATGGCTACACCTTC.

This clonotype was seen only a few times. This rearrangement joins TRBV18 to TRBJ1-4, with D possibly matching TRBD1 (6 bases). Germline V gives CDR1 KGHSH, CDR2 LQKENI. CDR3 length: 16 residues. Trimming pared 5 bases from V and 7 bases from J, leaving 20 bases between. The DNA for the CDR3 is TGTGCCAGCTCAACGTCAGCACAGGGAACGGGTGAAAAACTGTTTTTT. It codes for CASSTSAQGTGEKLFF. The full variable domain, rest sourced from reference TRBV18 and TRBJ1-4, is NAGVMQNPRHLVRRRGQEARLRCSPMKGHSHVYWYRQLPEEGLKFMVYLQKENIIDESGMPKERFSAEFPKEGPSILRIQQVVRGDSAAYFCASSTSAQGTGEKLFFGSGTQLSVL.

This clonotype was seen at least ten times. The J gene is TRBJ1-1, the V gene TRBV7-2, with 9 bases identical to TRBD1. The germline gives CDR1 SGHTA, CDR2 FQGNSA. The CDR3 is 13 amino acids. The J segment lost 5 bases and the V segment lost 5 bases, leaving 3 bases of the junction unmatched. The CDR3 sequence: CASSIDRGTEAFF. The CDR3 nucleotides read TGTGCCAGCAGCATCGACAGGGGGACTGAAGCTTTCTTT.